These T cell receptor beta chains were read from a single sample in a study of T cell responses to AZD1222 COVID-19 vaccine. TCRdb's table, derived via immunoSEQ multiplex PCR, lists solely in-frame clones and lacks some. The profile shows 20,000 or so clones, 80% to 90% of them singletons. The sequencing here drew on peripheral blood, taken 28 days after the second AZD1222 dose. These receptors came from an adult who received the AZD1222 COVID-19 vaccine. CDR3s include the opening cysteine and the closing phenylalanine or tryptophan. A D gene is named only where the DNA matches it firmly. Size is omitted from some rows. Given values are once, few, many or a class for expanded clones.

CDR3aa: CASSPGDSGNMDF
CDR3nt: TGTGCCAGCAGCCCGGGGGACTCGGGTAATATGGACTTC
j_gene: TRBJ2-7
abundance: .
v_gene: TRBV14
d_gene: .

CDR3aa: CAWGYGLAGTDTQYF
CDR3nt: TGTGCCTGGGGTTACGGCCTAGCGGGCACAGATACGCAGTATTTT
j_gene: TRBJ2-3
abundance: .
v_gene: TRBV30
d_gene: TRBD2

CDR3aa: CASNTGVVNEQFF
CDR3nt: TGTGCCTCGAATACAGGGGTGGTCAATGAGCAGTTCTTC
j_gene: TRBJ2-1
abundance: few
v_gene: TRBV30
d_gene: TRBD1

CDR3aa: CASRRTDYEQYF
CDR3nt: TGTGCCAGCAGAAGGACAGACTACGAGCAGTACTTC
j_gene: TRBJ2-7
abundance: .
v_gene: TRBV2
d_gene: .

CDR3aa: CAWNPSGNTIYF
CDR3nt: TGTGCCTGGAACCCATCCGGAAACACCATATATTTT
j_gene: TRBJ1-3
abundance: .
v_gene: TRBV30
d_gene: .

CDR3aa: CASSLSHRAHEQYF
CDR3nt: TGTGCCAGCAGCCTTTCCCACAGGGCCCACGAGCAGTACTTC
j_gene: TRBJ2-7
abundance: .
v_gene: TRBV4-2
d_gene: .

CDR3aa: CASSNQNGAAEAFF
CDR3nt: TGTGCCAGCTCGAATCAAAACGGGGCCGCTGAAGCTTTCTTT
j_gene: TRBJ1-1
abundance: .
v_gene: TRBV18
d_gene: .

CDR3aa: CASSFGSQETQYF
CDR3nt: TGTGCCAGCAGCTTCGGGTCCCAAGAGACCCAGTACTTC
j_gene: TRBJ2-5
abundance: .
v_gene: TRBV11-1
d_gene: .

CDR3aa: CASSVEAPDTQYF
CDR3nt: TGTGCCAGCAGCGTAGAGGCCCCAGATACGCAGTATTTT
j_gene: TRBJ2-3
abundance: .
v_gene: TRBV9
d_gene: .

CDR3aa: CASSSSSYEQYF
CDR3nt: TGTGCCAGCTCTTCTAGCTCCTACGAGCAGTACTTC
j_gene: TRBJ2-7
abundance: .
v_gene: TRBV12-3/TRBV12-4
d_gene: .

CDR3aa: CATGQGSSYNSPLHF
CDR3nt: TGTGCCACCGGACAGGGGAGCTCCTATAATTCACCCCTCCACTTT
j_gene: TRBJ1-6
abundance: .
v_gene: TRBV15
d_gene: TRBD1

CDR3aa: CASSPPGQGARYGYTF
CDR3nt: TGTGCCAGCTCACCGCCCGGACAGGGGGCGCGCTATGGCTACACCTTC
j_gene: TRBJ1-2
abundance: .
v_gene: TRBV18
d_gene: TRBD1

CDR3aa: CASSLVGSTEAFF
CDR3nt: TGTGCCAGCTCCTTGGTGGGGAGCACTGAAGCTTTCTTT
j_gene: TRBJ1-1
abundance: once
v_gene: TRBV6-5
d_gene: .

CDR3aa: CASSESTGVVGYTF
CDR3nt: TGTGCCAGCAGTGAATCTACAGGGGTAGTCGGCTACACCTTC
j_gene: TRBJ1-2
abundance: .
v_gene: TRBV25-1
d_gene: TRBD1

CDR3aa: CASSPTAAWRSGYTF
CDR3nt: TGTGCCAGCAGCCCTACGGCAGCATGGCGTAGTGGCTACACCTTC
j_gene: TRBJ1-2
abundance: .
v_gene: TRBV3-1/TRBV3-2
d_gene: .

CDR3aa: CASSLGAGLETQYF
CDR3nt: TGTGCCAGCAGCTTAGGGGCAGGGCTAGAGACCCAGTACTTC
j_gene: TRBJ2-5
abundance: .
v_gene: TRBV7-7
d_gene: .

CDR3aa: CASSYLGYNEQFF
CDR3nt: TGTGCCAGCAGTTACCTCGGTTACAATGAGCAGTTCTTC
j_gene: TRBJ2-1
abundance: .
v_gene: TRBV6-5
d_gene: .

CDR3aa: CASSKTSRDAEAFF
CDR3nt: TGTGCCAGCTCAAAAACGAGCAGGGACGCTGAAGCTTTCTTT
j_gene: TRBJ1-1
abundance: .
v_gene: TRBV18
d_gene: .

CDR3aa: CSVERDWGYTEAFF
CDR3nt: TGCAGCGTTGAAAGGGATTGGGGGTACACTGAAGCTTTCTTT
j_gene: TRBJ1-1
abundance: .
v_gene: TRBV29-1
d_gene: .

CDR3aa: CASSLRGSVTNEKLFF
CDR3nt: TGTGCCAGCAGCTTACGGGGGAGCGTAACTAATGAAAAACTGTTTTTT
j_gene: TRBJ1-4
abundance: .
v_gene: TRBV7-2
d_gene: .

CDR3aa: CASSRGTGGETQYF
CDR3nt: TGTGCCAGCAGCCGGGGGACAGGGGGAGAGACCCAGTACTTC
j_gene: TRBJ2-5
abundance: once
v_gene: TRBV3-1/TRBV3-2
d_gene: TRBD1

CDR3aa: CASSIRHPGNIQYF
CDR3nt: TGTGCCAGTAGTATTCGCCATCCTGGAAACATTCAGTACTTC
j_gene: TRBJ2-4
abundance: .
v_gene: TRBV19
d_gene: .

CDR3aa: CASGGEGNTEAFF
CDR3nt: TGTGCCAGCGGGGGTGAGGGGAACACTGAAGCTTTCTTT
j_gene: TRBJ1-1
abundance: .
v_gene: TRBV7-9
d_gene: .

CDR3aa: CASSLGQGLAGVGIHEQYF
CDR3nt: TGTGCCAGCAGCTTGGGACAGGGACTAGCGGGAGTCGGCATCCACGAGCAGTACTTC
j_gene: TRBJ2-7
abundance: .
v_gene: TRBV5-5
d_gene: TRBD2

CDR3aa: CASSPLGHTEAFF
CDR3nt: TGTGCCAGCAGTCCACTGGGACACACTGAAGCTTTCTTT
j_gene: TRBJ1-1
abundance: .
v_gene: TRBV6-6
d_gene: .

CDR3aa: CAWDGNYYGYTF
CDR3nt: TGTGCCTGGGACGGAAATTACTATGGCTACACCTTC
j_gene: TRBJ1-2
abundance: once
v_gene: TRBV30
d_gene: .

CDR3aa: CASSGAGGWEKLFF
CDR3nt: TGTGCCAGCAGTGGGGCAGGGGGCTGGGAAAAACTGTTTTTT
j_gene: TRBJ1-4
abundance: .
v_gene: TRBV6-6
d_gene: TRBD1

CDR3aa: CASSRRTSGTGELFF
CDR3nt: TGCGCCAGCAGCCGTAGGACTAGCGGGACCGGGGAGCTGTTTTTT
j_gene: TRBJ2-2
abundance: .
v_gene: TRBV5-1
d_gene: TRBD2

CDR3aa: CASSLTGTGGNEQYF
CDR3nt: TGTGCCAGCAGCCTTACCGGGACAGGGGGCAACGAGCAGTACTTC
j_gene: TRBJ2-7
abundance: .
v_gene: TRBV6-5
d_gene: TRBD1

CDR3aa: CASSLEPRDSIGYTF
CDR3nt: TGTGCCAGCAGCCTCGAGCCCAGGGACAGCATTGGCTACACCTTC
j_gene: TRBJ1-2
abundance: .
v_gene: TRBV11-1
d_gene: TRBD1

CDR3aa: CASSLRSSGNEQFF
CDR3nt: TGTGCCAGCAGCTTAAGGTCTAGCGGCAATGAGCAGTTCTTC
j_gene: TRBJ2-1
abundance: .
v_gene: TRBV7-3
d_gene: TRBD2

CDR3aa: CASSERDRRTDTQYF
CDR3nt: TGTGCCAGCAGTGAAAGGGACAGGAGAACAGATACGCAGTATTTT
j_gene: TRBJ2-3
abundance: .
v_gene: TRBV2
d_gene: TRBD1

CDR3aa: CASMGLAGGRYEQYF
CDR3nt: TGTGCCAGCATGGGCCTAGCGGGGGGTAGGTACGAGCAGTACTTC
j_gene: TRBJ2-7
abundance: .
v_gene: TRBV6-6
d_gene: TRBD2

CDR3aa: CASSERVPVIHLATNEKLFF
CDR3nt: TGTGCCAGCAGTGAACGAGTTCCCGTGATCCATCTTGCAACTAATGAAAAACTGTTTTTT
j_gene: TRBJ1-4
abundance: .
v_gene: TRBV6-1
d_gene: .

CDR3aa: CASSLDFGAAGYGYTF
CDR3nt: TGTGCCAGCAGCTTGGATTTCGGGGCAGCAGGCTATGGCTACACCTTC
j_gene: TRBJ1-2
abundance: few
v_gene: TRBV7-2
d_gene: .

CDR3aa: CASSWGGEDGELFF
CDR3nt: TGCGCCAGCAGCTGGGGGGGCGAGGACGGGGAGCTGTTTTTT
j_gene: TRBJ2-2
abundance: .
v_gene: TRBV5-1
d_gene: .

CDR3aa: CASSLVLSSPLHF
CDR3nt: TGTGCCAGCAGTTTAGTCCTAAGTTCACCCCTCCACTTT
j_gene: TRBJ1-6
abundance: .
v_gene: TRBV12-3/TRBV12-4
d_gene: .

CDR3aa: CASSERGVQYF
CDR3nt: TGTGCCAGCAGTGAAAGGGGTGTCCAGTATTTT
j_gene: TRBJ2-3
abundance: .
v_gene: TRBV2
d_gene: .

CDR3aa: CASSEGRLTDTQYF
CDR3nt: TGCGCCAGCAGTGAAGGGAGATTGACAGATACGCAGTATTTT
j_gene: TRBJ2-3
abundance: few
v_gene: TRBV10-1
d_gene: .

CDR3aa: CASSFDPNNSPLHF
CDR3nt: TGTGCCAGCAGCTTTGACCCTAACAATTCACCCCTCCACTTT
j_gene: TRBJ1-6
abundance: .
v_gene: TRBV5-5
d_gene: .

CDR3aa: CATQKMGGTSGSNNEQFF
CDR3nt: TGTGCCACACAAAAAATGGGTGGGACTAGCGGGAGTAATAATGAGCAGTTCTTC
j_gene: TRBJ2-1
abundance: .
v_gene: TRBV2
d_gene: TRBD2

CDR3aa: CAWRRDRAAFVLTF
CDR3nt: TGTGCCTGGAGACGGGACAGGGCCGCCTTCGTCCTGACTTTC
j_gene: TRBJ2-6
abundance: .
v_gene: TRBV30
d_gene: TRBD1